This TCR beta chain was sequenced during a study of cytomegalovirus exposure and HLA in healthy donors. Germline trimming cut 4 bases from V and 1 base from J; bases unmatched to any gene: 3. The germline gives CDR1 MDHEN, CDR2 SYDVKM. CDR3 length equals 15 residues. PCR employed 60 Vbeta and 13 Jbeta primers. Sequencing used immunoSEQ multiplex PCR; TCRdb keeps in-frame clones, though not all of them. The table shows around 69,000 clones, with around 70% occurring only once. The receptor was isolated from a man aged 35 to 55 in good health and CMV-seropositive. The chain recombines TRBV28 with TRBJ2-7; 11 bases agree with TRBD1. The sequenced material came from PBMCs. In DNA form, the CDR3 reads TGTGCCAGCAGTTCGGACAGGGGGCGATCCTACGAGCAGTACTTC. Translation: CASSSDRGRSYEQYF. Combining the CDR3 with reference TRBV28 and TRBJ2-7 gives the whole variable domain DVKVTQSSRYLVKRTGEKVFLECVQDMDHENMFWYRQDPGLGLRLIYFSYDVKMKEKGDIPEGYSVSREKKERFSLILESASTNQTSMYLCASSSDRGRSYEQYFGPGTRLTVT.